The 9 T cell receptor beta chains below come from one sample, sequenced in a study of a mutant IDH1 vaccine in newly diagnosed glioma. The time point was: week 5, during vaccination. A 20-mer mutant IDH1 peptide at 300 ug was injected subcutaneously with topical imiquimod. Their antigens remain unidentified. The table came from immunoSEQ multiplex PCR; TCRdb's copy has only in-frame clones and leaves some out. This repertoire shows some 51,000 clones, around 80% found once; its top ten account for roughly 5.6%. This specimen was PBMCs, taken from a glioma patient whose treatment included an IDH1 peptide vaccine. Receptors originate from a man in his fifties with glioma.

A note on this clone: In this CDR3 the conserved last residue, phenylalanine or tryptophan, is missing, so a read error is likely. Because the CDR3's place on the DNA is in doubt, the DNA is left out and the CDR3 is given as listed by TCRdb. The chain joins TRBV5-8 to TRBJ2-7; the D call of TRBD1 is as the table states it, not checked on the DNA. Per germline, CDR1 SGHTS and CDR2 YDEGEE. Ends included, the CDR3 has 9 residues. CDR3 amino acids: CASSPGQLL.

V and J are TRBV18 and TRBJ1-5, with TRBD1 matching over 9 bases. Germline V lookup: CDR1 KGHSH, CDR2 LQKENI. V trimming: 3 bases; J trimming: 7 bases; junction bases outside the gene matches: 7. The CDR3 sequence is 15 residues long. CDR3 amino acids: CASSPTGGRRQPQHF. The CDR3 DNA reads as TGTGCCAGCTCACCTACAGGGGGCCGGCGCCAGCCCCAGCATTTT. Supplemented by reference TRBV18 and TRBJ1-5, the full variable domain reads NAGVMQNPRHLVRRRGQEARLRCSPMKGHSHVYWYRQLPEEGLKFMVYLQKENIIDESGMPKERFSAEFPKEGPSILRIQQVVRGDSAAYFCASSPTGGRRQPQHFGDGTRLSIL.

This chain links TRBV30 with TRBJ1-3; TRBD1 is a possible D gene (5 bases). V lost 4 bases and J 6 bases, leaving 25 bases between the germline ends. The CDR3 has 17 amino acids. Germline lookup yields CDR1 GTSNPN and CDR2 SVGIG (reference sequence). In DNA form, the CDR3 reads TGTGCCTGGACCCAGGCCAGGGTCGAATTTTTCTCAAACACCATATATTTT. Amino acid sequence: CAWTQARVEFFSNTIYF.

V is TRBV6-1 and J is TRBJ1-4; D call uncertain. CDR1 MNHNS and CDR2 SASEGT come from the germline V gene. Trimming shortened V by 2 bases and J by 8 bases, and 9 bases separated the two germline ends. The CDR3 is 13 residues long. As DNA, the CDR3 is TGTGCCAGCAGTGAAAGTCCTAGGGAAAAACTGTTTTTT. It codes for CASSESPREKLFF.

This clone is categorized as medium-sized (0.01 to 0.1%). This sequence joins TRBV14 and TRBJ1-1, with D perhaps TRBD1 (5 bases). Trimming removed 5 bases from V and 7 bases from J, with 17 bases in between. Germline CDR1 is SGHDN and CDR2 is FVKESK. The CDR3 sequence is 14 residues long. The CDR3 is CASSALGGASEAFF. The CDR3 DNA sequence: TGTGCCAGCAGCGCATTGGGAGGGGCTAGTGAAGCTTTCTTT.

In its sample, this clone was seen once. The V call is TRBV19, the J call TRBJ2-7, with D maybe TRBD1 (6 bases). Germline V gene data show CDR1 as LNHDA and CDR2 as SQIVND (reference sequence). V gave up 2 bases and J gave up 5 bases, with 10 bases separating them. This CDR3 region has 13 residues. The CDR3 loop reads CASSIKQGDEQYF. The CDR3 nucleotides read TGTGCCAGTAGTATAAAACAGGGTGACGAGCAGTACTTC.

The chain carries TRBV18 and TRBJ1-5; D might be TRBD1 (5 bases). The germline gives CDR1 KGHSH, CDR2 LQKENI. Trimming cost V 3 bases and J 3 bases, with 6 bases left between them. The CDR3 has 13 amino acids. The CDR3 here is CASSPTVNQPQHF. The CDR3 DNA reads TGTGCCAGCTCACCGACAGTCAATCAGCCCCAGCATTTT. The variable domain in full, completed from reference TRBV18 and TRBJ1-5, reads NAGVMQNPRHLVRRRGQEARLRCSPMKGHSHVYWYRQLPEEGLKFMVYLQKENIIDESGMPKERFSAEFPKEGPSILRIQQVVRGDSAAYFCASSPTVNQPQHFGDGTRLSIL.

The genes are TRBV30 and TRBJ1-1; D is possibly TRBD1 (5 bases). The CDR3 sequence is 15 residues long. The V gene lost 3 bases and the J gene lost 4 bases, with 18 bases spanning the gap. Germline CDR1 GTSNPN, CDR2 SVGIG (reference sequence). The chain's CDR3 is CAWSSPGTLGTEAFF. The DNA for the CDR3 is TGTGCCTGGAGCTCCCCCGGGACGCTAGGCACTGAAGCTTTCTTT.

The chain joins TRBV18 to TRBJ2-7; D gene ambiguous. Trimming stripped 4 bases from V and 3 bases from J, with 13 bases between. This CDR3 has 14 amino acids. Germline V gene lookup returns CDR1 KGHSH and CDR2 LQKENI. CDR3 sequence (DNA): TGTGCCAGCTCACGGAACGGACGGGTCTACGAGCAGTACTTC. Translated: CASSRNGRVYEQYF.